The source of this TCR beta chain is a study of regulatory T cells in long-lasting Graves disease. Germline assignment: CDR1 MNHEY and CDR2 SMNVEV (reference sequence). Trimming took 7 bases from V and 3 from J, leaving 6 bases between them. The CDR3 has 11 amino acids. Study-level points and caveats: TRBV28, TRBJ1-2 and TRBJ2-5 emerged as the favored segments in persistent disease.

About this clonotype itself: Its cognate antigen is unknown.

Relying on iRepertoire HTBI primers and Arm-PCR of CDR3 regions, the team built TCR beta libraries. In TCRdb, the multiplex PCR reads were re-called with MiXCR into one record per CDR3 protein. The profile shows nearly 350,000 distinct CDR3 sequences, around 19% of them singletons. Time point defined: persistent/refractory GD, antithyroid drugs over 5 years with positive TRAb. There was RNA extracted from PBMCs, and the TCR library was made from it. Enrollment of patients was through an endocrinology department in Xi'an, China. Peripheral blood, at nine milliliters, went into EDTA tubes. This specimen consisted of peripheral blood mononuclear cells (PBMCs), obtained when the disease was refractory, from a patient treated with antithyroid drugs. This chain uses TRBV27 with TRBJ1-1; the D is unclear. This sequence was found in a female donor with Graves disease. The CDR3 sequence is CASIADTEAFF. CDR3 in DNA: TGTGCCAGCATCGCGGACACTGAAGCTTTCTTT.